The 30 T cell receptor beta chains presented below share a single source sample, sequenced in a study of blood T cells in healthy people across ages. Sample-barcoded 5' priming and a J-beta primer mix drove a second PCR of 7 to 11 cycles. One entry per CDR3 protein results from TCRdb running MiXCR on the 5' RACE reads. The sample records fewer than 800,000 distinct CDR3 sequences, about 21% being singletons. The sample taken for sequencing was blood. Receptor source: a man between 65 and 85 years old in good health.

This clonotype was observed at least ten times. V and J are TRBV29-1 and TRBJ1-2, with D maybe TRBD1 (6 bases). This CDR3 region has 12 residues. Per the germline V gene, CDR1 is SQVTM and CDR2 is ANQGSEA. The V gene lost 4 bases and the J gene lost 10 bases, with 16 bases spanning the gap. The CDR3 spells CSVAQIQGDYTF. For the CDR3, the DNA is TGCAGCGTTGCCCAGATACAGGGAGACTACACCTTC.

The sample holds a few counts of this clonotype. V and J are TRBV7-8 and TRBJ2-1; the match to TRBD2 covers 12 bases. Trimming at V came to 5 bases and at J to 2 bases, leaving 13 bases not matched to a gene. CDR3 length equals 19 residues. Germline assignment: CDR1 SGHVS and CDR2 FQNEAQ. Here the CDR3 DNA reads TGTGCCAGCAGCGCATATCTAGCGGGAGGGGTGGCCCCCTACAATGAGCAGTTCTTC. Residues: CASSAYLAGGVAPYNEQFF.

The chain carries TRBV6-6 and TRBJ2-2, with no clear D. This CDR3 spans 15 amino acids. Trimming took off 2 bases at V and 2 bases at J, with 9 bases between the two ends. Germline V CDR1 and CDR2: MNHNY, SVGAGI (reference sequence). The CDR3 DNA reads TGTGCCAGCAGTTACGGGCAGGTTAACACCGGGGAGCTGTTTTTT. This gives the protein CASSYGQVNTGELFF.

This clonotype was picked up a small number of times. Possible read error: a much larger clone is one base away. V gene TRBV6-2 or TRBV6-3 combines with J gene TRBJ2-5; D tentatively fits TRBD1 or TRBD2 (6 bases each). The ends were cut back, 0 bases at V and 7 bases at J, with 18 bases in the middle. This CDR3 has 16 amino acids. Germline-derived CDR1 and CDR2 are MNHEY and SVGEGT. CDR3: CASSYSKVFKGGTQYF. Written as DNA, the CDR3 is TGTGCCAGCAGTTACTCGAAAGTCTTCAAGGGGGGGACCCAGTACTTC.

The CDR3 DNA reads TGTGCCAGCAGCCAAAATCCGGGGCGGGAGACCCAGTACTTC. Amino acids: CASSQNPGRETQYF. The V gene is TRBV7-2, the J gene TRBJ2-5; D may match TRBD1 or TRBD2 (5 bases each). Trimming stripped 5 bases from V and 5 bases from J, with 15 bases between. The CDR3 runs to 14 residues. In germline, CDR1 is SGHTA, CDR2 FQGNSA.

This clonotype was seen a few times. The chain links TRBV29-1 to TRBJ2-3, with 11 bases aligning to TRBD2. Trimming cost V 3 bases and J 3 bases; bases outside gene matches: 2. Germline V gene sequence: CDR1 SQVTM, CDR2 ANQGSEA. The CDR3 sequence is 14 residues long. This chain's CDR3 is CSVDPSGRTDTQYF. DNA of the CDR3: TGCAGCGTTGATCCTAGCGGGAGGACAGATACGCAGTATTTT.

This clonotype was recorded a few times. The chain carries TRBV7-2 and TRBJ2-7, with 8 bases identical to TRBD1. Germline-derived CDR1 and CDR2 are SGHTA and FQGNSA. This CDR3 region has 14 residues. Trimming removed 5 bases from V and 6 bases from J; junction bases left unmatched: 9. The CDR3 here is CASSIGTGRPEQYF. The CDR3 DNA follows: TGTGCCAGCAGCATAGGGACAGGCCGTCCCGAGCAGTACTTC.

The chain uses TRBV6-5 and TRBJ2-5; no reliable D call. CDR3 size: 14 residues. The V and J ends lost 2 bases and 5 bases respectively, with 12 bases between them. Per the germline V gene, CDR1 is MNHEY and CDR2 is SVGAGI. CDR3 protein: CASSYADGQETQYF. As DNA, the CDR3 is TGTGCCAGCAGTTACGCAGATGGGCAGGAGACCCAGTACTTC.

This rearrangement joins TRBV9 to TRBJ1-4; D gene unclear. The CDR3 covers 15 residues. Germline assignment: CDR1 SGDLS and CDR2 YYNGEE. Trimming took off 4 bases at V and 0 bases at J, with 10 bases between the two ends. CDR3 nucleotide sequence: TGTGCCAGCAGCACCCGACCCTCAACTAATGAAAAACTGTTTTTT. Translating gives CASSTRPSTNEKLFF.

This clonotype was seen a handful of times. J is TRBJ1-6 and V is TRBV12-3 or TRBV12-4, with a possible D match to TRBD1 (6 bases). The germline V and J ends were trimmed by 5 bases and 9 bases, with 17 bases remaining between them. The CDR3 is 15 residues long. The CDR3 DNA sequence: TGTGCCAGCAGTCTTTTTGGTACAGGGCTTTCACCCCTCCACTTT. It specifies CASSLFGTGLSPLHF.

This sequence joins TRBV20-1 and TRBJ1-4; D is possibly TRBD1 (5 bases). The CDR3 is 14 residues long. Between the trimmed V and J ends, which lost 3 bases and 0 bases, there was a span of 8 bases. CDR1 and CDR2 from the germline V gene are DFQATT and SNEGSKA (reference sequence). CDR3 DNA sequence: TGCAGTGCTAGTGGGGGAGCAACTAATGAAAAACTGTTTTTT. Its protein product is CSASGGATNEKLFF.

The V gene is TRBV20-1, the J gene TRBJ2-3; 9 bases are a match to TRBD1. The V and J ends lost 5 bases and 1 base, in that order; junction bases with no gene match: 4. Germline loops: CDR1 DFQATT, CDR2 SNEGSKA (reference sequence). This CDR3 contains 14 residues. This CDR3 is CSALRDRGTDTQYF. As DNA, the CDR3 is TGCAGTGCTCTCCGGGACAGGGGCACAGATACGCAGTATTTT.

This clonotype was seen a handful of times. The chain has TRBV19 and TRBJ1-5; D is ambiguous. This CDR3 comprises 15 residues. The V gene lost 3 bases and the J gene lost 0 bases, with 9 bases spanning the gap. The germline V gene encodes CDR1 LNHDA and CDR2 SQIVND (reference sequence). In nucleotides, the CDR3 is TGTGCCAGTAGTATCGCAGGAGCTAGCAATCAGCCCCAGCATTTT. Amino acids: CASSIAGASNQPQHF.

V is TRBV28 and J is TRBJ1-5; no clear D. V lost 5 bases to trimming and J lost 6 bases, with 14 bases between them. CDR1 and CDR2 (germline): MDHEN, SYDVKM. CDR3 length: 14 residues. This CDR3 reads CASSDGTLGQPQHF. The CDR3 nucleotides are TGTGCCAGCAGTGACGGAACATTGGGTCAGCCCCAGCATTTT.

The chain recombines TRBV21-1 with TRBJ1-5; the listed D gene, TRBD1, was not tested against the DNA. TRBV21-1 is tagged as a pseudogene. This CDR3 comprises 17 residues. The CDR3 is CASSIYRGSRSNQPQHF. The CDR3 coding sequence is TGTGCCAGCAGCATTTACAGGGGTTCTAGAAGCAATCAGCCCCAGCATTTT.

V is TRBV7-9 and J is TRBJ1-1, with D hard to call. V was clipped by 5 bases and J by 6 bases, with 19 bases between them. The CDR3 has 15 residues. CDR1 and CDR2 (germline): SEHNR, FQNEAQ (reference sequence). As DNA, the CDR3 is TGTGCCAGCAGCCCCCTGGGCGGTGGATTCGCTGAAGCTTTCTTT. Translated: CASSPLGGGFAEAFF. The full variable domain, completed using reference TRBV7-9 and TRBJ1-1, is DTGVSQNPRHKITKRGQNVTFRCDPISEHNRLYWYRQTLGQGPEFLTYFQNEAQLEKSRLLSDRFSAERPKGSFSTLEIQRTEQGDSAMYLCASSPLGGGFAEAFFGQGTRLTVV.

V is TRBV7-9 and J is TRBJ2-1; 12 bases agree with TRBD2. CDR1 SEHNR and CDR2 FQNEAQ come from the germline V gene (reference sequence). The CDR3 totals 15 residues. The V gene end was trimmed by 5 bases and the J gene end by 5 bases; junction bases not matched to a gene: 4. The CDR3: CASSQLAGGHNEQFF. CDR3 DNA: TGTGCCAGCAGCCAACTAGCGGGAGGACACAATGAGCAGTTCTTC.

The gene calls are TRBV18 and TRBJ2-1, with TRBD2 matching 8 bases. The V gene end was trimmed by 1 base and the J gene end by 8 bases; junction bases not matched to a gene: 10. The CDR3 is 16 residues long. Looked up from germline, CDR1 is KGHSH and CDR2 is LQKENI. CDR3 in DNA: TGTGCCAGCTCACCACAGGGCAGCGGGAGAAAAGATGAGCAGTTCTTC. Encoded protein: CASSPQGSGRKDEQFF. Combining the CDR3 with reference TRBV18 and TRBJ2-1 gives the whole variable domain NAGVMQNPRHLVRRRGQEARLRCSPMKGHSHVYWYRQLPEEGLKFMVYLQKENIIDESGMPKERFSAEFPKEGPSILRIQQVVRGDSAAYFCASSPQGSGRKDEQFFGPGTRLTVL.

V is TRBV20-1 and J is TRBJ2-6; D remains ambiguous. CDR3 size: 15 residues. Germline CDR1 reads DFQATT; CDR2 reads SNEGSKA (reference sequence). V was pared by 2 bases and J by 3 bases, with 11 bases between. The CDR3 spells CSARSSTRGANVLTF. The CDR3 region has the DNA TGCAGTGCTAGAAGCTCGACTCGTGGGGCCAACGTCCTGACTTTC.

The CDR3, as DNA: TGTGCCAGCAGTGTAGGGTCGGGACGAAAACTGTTTTTT. It translates to CASSVGSGRKLFF. The chain combines TRBV2 with TRBJ1-4, with D maybe TRBD1 (5 bases). This CDR3 comprises 13 residues. In germline, CDR1 is SNHLY, CDR2 FYNNEI. V was clipped by 4 bases and J by 10 bases, with 13 bases between them.

This clonotype was picked up a small number of times. V usage is TRBV4-2 and J usage is TRBJ2-5, with TRBD2 matching over 10 bases. The DNA matches TRBJ2-7 better at its end, which makes the J call doubtful. The CDR3 runs 16 residues. CDR1 and CDR2 (germline): LGHNA, YNFKEQ. In DNA, the CDR3 is TGTGCCAGCAGCCAAGAGCCTAGCGGGAGTACCAACGAGCAGTACTTC. Protein sequence: CASSQEPSGSTNEQYF.

On this clonotype itself: One end of the junction varies from germline; a read error may be responsible. The V call is TRBV5-4, the J call TRBJ2-5, with unresolved D. The CDR3 totals 12 residues. Germline V gives CDR1 SGHNT, CDR2 YYREEE (reference sequence). CDR3 region: CASSSQSETLYF. In DNA, the CDR3 is TGTGCCAGCAGCTCACAGAGCGAGACCCTGTACTTC.

The sample holds many counts of this clonotype. The chain carries TRBV10-3 and TRBJ2-1, with 12 bases fitting TRBD2. The V gene's germline CDR1 is ENHRY and CDR2 SYGVKD. Unmatched junction bases numbered 13, after V lost 2 bases and J lost 5 bases. The CDR3 is made up of 19 amino acids. CDR3 sequence (DNA): TGTGCCATCAGTGAGCCGGATCTAGGCGGACTAGCGGGAAACAATGAGCAGTTCTTC. Translating it yields CAISEPDLGGLAGNNEQFF.

The chain links TRBV18 to TRBJ1-1; tentatively, D is TRBD1 (5 bases). The CDR3 consists of 16 residues. V dropped 1 base and J dropped 4 bases, with 16 bases sitting between them. Germline V gene data show CDR1 as KGHSH and CDR2 as LQKENI. Here the CDR3 DNA reads TGTGCCAGCTCACCACTTATCTCAGGGTCTGGCACTGAAGCTTTCTTT. This gives the protein CASSPLISGSGTEAFF.

V usage is TRBV5-1 and J usage is TRBJ2-1, with TRBD1 matching over 8 bases. Near its end, the DNA agrees better with TRBJ2-5, so the J call may be wrong. The CDR3 covers 15 residues. The germline CDR1 and CDR2 sequences are SGHRS and YFSETQ. The CDR3 is CASGGGQGPQETQYF. The CDR3 DNA reads TGCGCCAGTGGGGGTGGACAGGGACCTCAAGAGACCCAGTACTTC.

The rearrangement joins TRBV18 to TRBJ2-5; no clear D. With the DNA end fitting TRBJ2-7 better, the J assignment may be wrong. Germline values: CDR1 KGHSH, CDR2 LQKENI. CDR3 length equals 14 residues. CDR3 residues: CASSVFGRYYEQYF. The CDR3 nucleotides read TGTGCCAGCTCGGTCTTCGGACGATACTACGAGCAGTACTTC.

Points on this clonotype: A junction boundary mismatches the germline segment, possibly from a read error. The rearrangement uses TRBV27 and TRBJ2-5, with D unclear. The CDR3 runs 15 residues. Germline V CDR1 and CDR2: MNHEY, SMNVEV (reference sequence). The CDR3 DNA reads TGTGCCGGCAGTCCCCAACTCGTGAGCAAGGAGACCCAGTACTTC. Translating it yields CAGSPQLVSKETQYF.

The rearrangement links TRBV20-1 to TRBJ1-4; no definite D call. This CDR3 has 13 residues. V was cut by 2 bases and J by 6 bases, with 10 bases left in between. Germline V gene lookup returns CDR1 DFQATT and CDR2 SNEGSKA (reference sequence). The CDR3 coding sequence is TGCAGTGCTAGAAGTAGGGCGGATGAAAAACTGTTTTTT. This translates into CSARSRADEKLFF.

DNA of the CDR3: TGTGCCAGCAGCTTACCGGTCTCCTACGAGCAGTACTTC. Translating gives CASSLPVSYEQYF. V gene TRBV5-6 combines with J gene TRBJ2-5; the D is unclear. The better agreement between TRBJ2-7 and the DNA end casts doubt on the J call. The CDR3 consists of 13 residues. Per germline, CDR1 SGHDT and CDR2 YYEEEE.

This clonotype was recorded a few times. V and J are TRBV18 and TRBJ2-1; no clear D. Germline CDR1 KGHSH, CDR2 LQKENI. The CDR3 is 15 amino acids. Between the trimmed V and J ends, which lost 3 bases and 0 bases, there was a span of 9 bases. CDR3 in DNA: TGTGCCAGCTCACCGTTAGGCGTCTCCTACAATGAGCAGTTCTTC. Translated, it gives CASSPLGVSYNEQFF.